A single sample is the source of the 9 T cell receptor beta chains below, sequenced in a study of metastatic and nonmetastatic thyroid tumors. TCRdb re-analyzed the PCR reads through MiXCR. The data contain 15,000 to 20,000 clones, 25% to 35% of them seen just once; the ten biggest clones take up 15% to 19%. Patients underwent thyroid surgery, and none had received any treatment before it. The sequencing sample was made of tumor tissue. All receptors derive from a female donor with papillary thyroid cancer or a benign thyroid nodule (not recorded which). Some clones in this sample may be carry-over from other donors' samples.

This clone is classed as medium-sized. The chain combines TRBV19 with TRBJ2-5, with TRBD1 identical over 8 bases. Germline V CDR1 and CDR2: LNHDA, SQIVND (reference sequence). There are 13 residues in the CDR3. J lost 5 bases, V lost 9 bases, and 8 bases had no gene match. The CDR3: CASAGQGYETQYF. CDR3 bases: TGTGCCAGCGCCGGACAGGGCTACGAGACCCAGTACTTC.

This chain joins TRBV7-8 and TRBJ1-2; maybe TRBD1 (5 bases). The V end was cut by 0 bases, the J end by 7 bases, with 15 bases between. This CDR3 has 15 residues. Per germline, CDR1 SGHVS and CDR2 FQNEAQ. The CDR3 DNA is TGTGCCAGCAGCTTAGCGCCTCAGGGAGCCGCTGGCTACACCTTC. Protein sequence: CASSLAPQGAAGYTF.

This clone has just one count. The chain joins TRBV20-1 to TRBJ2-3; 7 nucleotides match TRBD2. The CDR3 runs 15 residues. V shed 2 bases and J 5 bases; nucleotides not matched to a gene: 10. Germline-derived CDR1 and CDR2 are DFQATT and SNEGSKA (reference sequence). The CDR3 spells CSARLGTIAGDTQYF. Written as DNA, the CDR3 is TGCAGTGCTAGATTAGGGACTATCGCGGGAGATACGCAGTATTTT.

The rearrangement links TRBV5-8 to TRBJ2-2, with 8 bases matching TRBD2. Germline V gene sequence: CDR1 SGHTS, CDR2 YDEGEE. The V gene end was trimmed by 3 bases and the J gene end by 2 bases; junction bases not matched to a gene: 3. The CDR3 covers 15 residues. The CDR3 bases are TGTGCCAGCAGCTATCGGGGGGGCAACACCGGGGAGCTGTTTTTT. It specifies CASSYRGGNTGELFF.

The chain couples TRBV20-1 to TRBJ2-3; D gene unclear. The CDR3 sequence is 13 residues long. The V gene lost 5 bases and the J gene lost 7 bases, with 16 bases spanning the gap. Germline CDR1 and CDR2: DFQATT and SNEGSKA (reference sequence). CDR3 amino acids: CSAQSTGENTQYF. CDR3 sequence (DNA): TGCAGTGCTCAAAGTACGGGTGAAAATACGCAGTATTTT.

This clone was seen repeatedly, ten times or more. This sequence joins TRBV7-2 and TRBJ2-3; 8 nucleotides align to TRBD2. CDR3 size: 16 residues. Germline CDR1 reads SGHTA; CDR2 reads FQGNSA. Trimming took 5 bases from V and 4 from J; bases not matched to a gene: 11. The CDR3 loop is CASSPMAGGGSDTQYF. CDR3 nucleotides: TGTGCCAGCAGCCCAATGGCGGGAGGAGGTTCAGATACGCAGTATTTT.

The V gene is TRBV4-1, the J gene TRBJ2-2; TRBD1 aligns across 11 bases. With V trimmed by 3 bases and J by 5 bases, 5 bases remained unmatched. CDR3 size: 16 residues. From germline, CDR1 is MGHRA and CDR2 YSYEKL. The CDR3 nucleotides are TGCGCCAGCAGCCACACCCGGGACAGGGGGACCGGGGAGCTGTTTTTT. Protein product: CASSHTRDRGTGELFF.

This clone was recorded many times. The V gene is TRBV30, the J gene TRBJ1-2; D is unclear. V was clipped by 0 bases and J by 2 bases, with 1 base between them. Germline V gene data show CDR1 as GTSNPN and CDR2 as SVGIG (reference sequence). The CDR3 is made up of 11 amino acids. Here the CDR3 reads CAWSVNYGYTF. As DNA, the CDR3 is TGTGCCTGGAGTGTGAACTATGGCTACACCTTC.

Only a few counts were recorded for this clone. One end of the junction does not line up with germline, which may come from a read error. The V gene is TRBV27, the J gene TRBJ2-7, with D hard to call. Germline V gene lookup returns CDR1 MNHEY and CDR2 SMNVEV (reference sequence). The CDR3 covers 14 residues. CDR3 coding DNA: TGTTCCAGTAGCCCCGATCCCTCAGGAGACGAGCAGTACTTC. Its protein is CSSSPDPSGDEQYF.